The source of this T cell receptor beta chain is a study of blood T cell repertoires in COVID-19 (dated by TCRdb to 2018 to 2021). Looking at the study overall: The collaborator samples originated in the United States, Italy and Spain and spanned the acute and convalescent phases of COVID-19. A de-identified subject ID, COVID-19 status, age in years and sex were almost always included in the sample metadata. The samples were drawn from the first 160 participants of the ongoing ImmuneRACE study and from 1,200 or so subjects provided by 6 global collaborators. Deeply sampled blood TCRbeta repertoires from subjects exposed to, actively infected with, or recovered from COVID-19 were included in the dataset. Where available, HLA class I and class II types were taken from metadata supplied by the sample provider and were not determined by assay-based typing. The prospective study material was composed of cDNA or gDNA derived from T cells, B-cell-depleted T cells, or PBMCs. A freely available public database, intended as a resource for researchers studying the immune response to SARS-CoV-2, is where the repertoires were released. The full study reports these points: Clinical and demographic metadata were provided uncurated, with the amount varying by source and participant.

The immunoSEQ Assay, a bias-controlled multiplex PCR, was used to amplify TCRbeta CDR3 regions from genomic DNA. On the authors' methods: Nucleated cell counts per sample were estimated from amplification of reference gene primers within the assay. To quantify the absolute abundance of each unique TCRbeta CDR3 rearrangement, sequence reads were collapsed and filtered. For each sample, productive Simpson clonality was calculated by taking the square root of Simpson's diversity index across productive rearrangements. The source is immuneACCESS, and TCRdb retained only in-frame sequences with V and J called. Part of the clones is not carried over; for the studies checked, unresolved V genes explain less than half of this, and the remainder is unexplained. The V and J calls and clone size come from that table; D and trimming were worked out from the DNA. Here the sample has 250,000 to 400,000 clones; under 95% occur a single time. Around 2.5% of the sample is held by the ten biggest clonotypes.

V drops 8 bases and J drops 4 bases, leaving 20 bases in between. From the germline V gene, CDR1 is MGHDK and CDR2 is SYGVNS. The CDR3 sequence holds 15 residues, the cysteine and phenylalanine included. Only the CDR3 DNA stays, 45 bases, in frame from base 1. For this clone: Its antigen is still unknown. Within one base of it there is no much larger clone, and no base qualities were kept.

In the prospective study, participants were about 18 to 95 years old, resided in 25 or so geographic areas of the United States, and were enrolled through a virtual design. Cohort assignment in the prospective study relied on participant-reported clinical history from a screening survey and a study questionnaire. For ImmuneRACE Cohort 3, a participant was defined as recovered based on two consecutive negative NP/OP PCR tests, clearance by a healthcare professional, or resolution of symptoms. In the prospective study, whole blood, serum and a nasopharyngeal or oropharyngeal swab were collected from each participant by mobile phlebotomists. Over a 2-month period, participants in the prospective study had the option of providing additional blood draws and questionnaires. Before DNA extraction, prospective study blood samples were shipped either frozen or at room temperature.

This clonotype was obtained from a man between 60 and 75 years old who had recovered from COVID-19. Sequencing was done on a sample of PBMCs or T cells enriched from blood (not recorded which). Recombination connected TRBV25-1 to TRBJ1-2; TRBD1 is a weak D gene call, 6 bases matching. CDR3 loop: CASRAQGQFGYGYTF. The DNA sequence follows: TGTGCCAGCCGAGCTCAGGGGCAGTTCGGCTATGGCTACACCTTC.